This is a list of T cell receptor beta chains from one sample in a study of cytomegalovirus exposure and HLA in healthy donors. Here immunoSEQ multiplex PCR was the method, and the copy in TCRdb shows in-frame clones only, minus some. The table includes over 150,000 clones, approximately 77% detected once. The sequencing input was PBMCs. These receptors all stem from a young man in good health and CMV-seronegative. CDR3s include the opening cysteine and the closing phenylalanine or tryptophan. Fields, in order: V gene, J gene, clone size, D gene, CDR3 DNA, CDR3 protein. A D gene is named only where the DNA matches it firmly. Clone size is stated in some rows and not others, as once, few, many or a class when expanded.

V gene: TRBV7-2; J gene: TRBJ2-7; clone size: NA; D gene: TRBD1; CDR3 DNA: TGTGCCAGCAGCCTAGTAGGGACAGGGGCCCTCTACGAGCAGTACTTC; CDR3 protein: CASSLVGTGALYEQYF
V gene: TRBV9; J gene: TRBJ2-1; clone size: once; D gene: NA; CDR3 DNA: TGTGCCAGCAGTTCTCTCTCCTGGTTTGTGAGGGGGAATGAGCAGTTCTTC; CDR3 protein: CASSSLSWFVRGNEQFF
V gene: TRBV2; J gene: TRBJ1-2; clone size: NA; D gene: NA; CDR3 DNA: TGTGCCAGCAGTGAAAATTTGGGGGGCTATGGCTACACCTTC; CDR3 protein: CASSENLGGYGYTF
V gene: TRBV4-3; J gene: TRBJ2-1; clone size: NA; D gene: TRBD2; CDR3 DNA: TGCGCCAGCAGCCAAGATAGGGTAGCGGGAGATGAGCAGTTCTTC; CDR3 protein: CASSQDRVAGDEQFF
V gene: TRBV5-1; J gene: TRBJ2-5; clone size: NA; D gene: NA; CDR3 DNA: TGCGCCAGCAGCTCTGGGGGGGCGACCCAGTACTTC; CDR3 protein: CASSSGGATQYF
V gene: TRBV7-6; J gene: TRBJ2-1; clone size: few; D gene: NA; CDR3 DNA: TGTGCCAGCAGCTTAGAGGCCAAGGAGGGTGAGCAGTTCTTC; CDR3 protein: CASSLEAKEGEQFF
V gene: TRBV5-4; J gene: TRBJ2-7; clone size: NA; D gene: NA; CDR3 DNA: TGTGCCAGCAGACTTCCGGGGTACGAGCAGTACTTC; CDR3 protein: CASRLPGYEQYF
V gene: TRBV4-3; J gene: TRBJ2-7; clone size: NA; D gene: TRBD1; CDR3 DNA: TGCGCCAGCAGTCAGACAGGGTTATTTGACGAGCAGTACTTC; CDR3 protein: CASSQTGLFDEQYF
V gene: TRBV6-5; J gene: TRBJ2-1; clone size: few; D gene: NA; CDR3 DNA: TGTGCCAGCAAGGGAGCCCGGGATGAGCAGTTCTTC; CDR3 protein: CASKGARDEQFF
V gene: TRBV28; J gene: TRBJ2-7; clone size: few; D gene: TRBD2; CDR3 DNA: TGTGCCAGCAGTCCTAGCGGGGGGGCCTACGAGCAGTACTTC; CDR3 protein: CASSPSGGAYEQYF
V gene: TRBV27; J gene: TRBJ2-3; clone size: NA; D gene: TRBD2; CDR3 DNA: TGTGCCAGCACCGCGGGAGGTTTGGCGCAGTATTTT; CDR3 protein: CASTAGGLAQYF
V gene: TRBV4-1; J gene: TRBJ2-7; clone size: NA; D gene: NA; CDR3 DNA: TGCGCCAGCAGCCAAGATTCGCAACAGGGCTACGAGCAGTACTTC; CDR3 protein: CASSQDSQQGYEQYF
V gene: TRBV7-9; J gene: TRBJ1-2; clone size: NA; D gene: TRBD1; CDR3 DNA: TGTGCCAGCAGCCAGGGACAGGGGGCACGCTACACCTTC; CDR3 protein: CASSQGQGARYTF
V gene: TRBV7-2; J gene: TRBJ2-1; clone size: NA; D gene: TRBD2; CDR3 DNA: TGTGCCAGCAGCCCGACGGGACTAGCGGGAGACAATGAGCAGTTCTTC; CDR3 protein: CASSPTGLAGDNEQFF
V gene: TRBV11-2; J gene: TRBJ1-3; clone size: NA; D gene: NA; CDR3 DNA: TGTGCCAGCAGCTCTCCACCGGCAGGTAGAAACACCATATATTTT; CDR3 protein: CASSSPPAGRNTIYF
V gene: TRBV6-1; J gene: TRBJ2-3; clone size: NA; D gene: NA; CDR3 DNA: TGTGCCAGCAGTGCTTACACAGATACGCAGTATTTT; CDR3 protein: CASSAYTDTQYF
V gene: TRBV25-1; J gene: TRBJ2-1; clone size: NA; D gene: NA; CDR3 DNA: TGTGCCAGCAGTGTTCTCTCCTACAATGAGCAGTTCTTC; CDR3 protein: CASSVLSYNEQFF
V gene: TRBV5-1; J gene: TRBJ1-1; clone size: NA; D gene: NA; CDR3 DNA: TGCGCCAGCATTAGCGGCACTGAAGCTTTCTTT; CDR3 protein: CASISGTEAFF
V gene: TRBV6-4; J gene: TRBJ2-7; clone size: NA; D gene: TRBD2; CDR3 DNA: TGTGCCAGCAGTGCTACTAGCGGGTACGAGCAGTACTTC; CDR3 protein: CASSATSGYEQYF
V gene: TRBV5-8; J gene: TRBJ1-5; clone size: NA; D gene: TRBD1; CDR3 DNA: TGTGCCAGCAGCTTGGGGGACAGGGGATACGGTCAGCCCCAGCATTTT; CDR3 protein: CASSLGDRGYGQPQHF
V gene: TRBV10-1; J gene: TRBJ2-5; clone size: NA; D gene: TRBD2; CDR3 DNA: TGCGCCAGCAGCCTAGCGGGAGGGCCGGAGACCCAGTACTTC; CDR3 protein: CASSLAGGPETQYF
V gene: TRBV5-5; J gene: TRBJ2-7; clone size: NA; D gene: TRBD2; CDR3 DNA: TGTGCCAGCAGCCCCGGGGGGGCGTCCGTCCACGAGCAGTACTTC; CDR3 protein: CASSPGGASVHEQYF
V gene: TRBV6-5; J gene: TRBJ2-3; clone size: NA; D gene: NA; CDR3 DNA: TGTGCCAGCAGCCGACAGTGCTGCACAGATACGCAGTATTTT; CDR3 protein: CASSRQCCTDTQYF
V gene: TRBV4-1; J gene: TRBJ1-4; clone size: once; D gene: TRBD1; CDR3 DNA: TGCGCCAGCAGCTCGAGGGGACAGGGTGATGAAAAACTGTTTTTT; CDR3 protein: CASSSRGQGDEKLFF
V gene: TRBV11-2; J gene: TRBJ2-2; clone size: NA; D gene: TRBD2; CDR3 DNA: TGTGCCAGCAGCTTACCCGCGGGGGGGGGTGGCACCGGGGAGCTGTTTTTT; CDR3 protein: CASSLPAGGGGTGELFF
V gene: TRBV19; J gene: TRBJ2-5; clone size: NA; D gene: TRBD1; CDR3 DNA: TGTGCCAGTAGTCCCGGGGACAGGGGTAGCGGGGAGACCCAGTACTTC; CDR3 protein: CASSPGDRGSGETQYF
V gene: TRBV7-9; J gene: TRBJ1-4; clone size: once; D gene: NA; CDR3 DNA: TGTTCCAGCAGCTTAGTTGTCGGGTCGCCGGATGAAAAACTGTTTTTT; CDR3 protein: CSSSLVVGSPDEKLFF
V gene: TRBV19; J gene: TRBJ1-1; clone size: NA; D gene: NA; CDR3 DNA: TGTGCCAGTAGTATAGTATTAGGAGGGACTGAAGCTTTCTTT; CDR3 protein: CASSIVLGGTEAFF
V gene: TRBV6-4; J gene: TRBJ2-1; clone size: NA; D gene: TRBD2; CDR3 DNA: TGTGCCAGCAGTGACTGGACTAGCGGGAGGGATGAGCAGTTCTTC; CDR3 protein: CASSDWTSGRDEQFF
V gene: TRBV5-1; J gene: TRBJ2-3; clone size: few; D gene: TRBD2; CDR3 DNA: TGCGCCAGCAGCGGCGGGACTAGCGGGTTCACAGATACGCAGTATTTT; CDR3 protein: CASSGGTSGFTDTQYF
V gene: TRBV28; J gene: TRBJ2-7; clone size: NA; D gene: TRBD1; CDR3 DNA: TGTGCCAGCAGTGGGACAGGGTCGTACGAGCAGTACTTC; CDR3 protein: CASSGTGSYEQYF
V gene: TRBV6-6; J gene: TRBJ2-7; clone size: few; D gene: TRBD2; CDR3 DNA: TGTGCCAGCAGTTACCCTCCCGGGGCGGGGGCCTACGAGCAGTACTTC; CDR3 protein: CASSYPPGAGAYEQYF
V gene: TRBV28; J gene: TRBJ2-1; clone size: NA; D gene: NA; CDR3 DNA: TGTGCCAGCACCCTGAGGGCTCAGCCCTACAATGAGCAGTTCTTC; CDR3 protein: CASTLRAQPYNEQFF
V gene: TRBV28; J gene: TRBJ1-5; clone size: once; D gene: NA; CDR3 DNA: TGTGCCAGCAGTTTCTCCATGGAGGTTCAGCCCCAGCATTTT; CDR3 protein: CASSFSMEVQPQHF
V gene: TRBV18; J gene: TRBJ2-7; clone size: NA; D gene: NA; CDR3 DNA: TGTGCCAGCTCACCACCGGGAGTAGCGGCTTACGCGGAGCAGTACTTC; CDR3 protein: CASSPPGVAAYAEQYF
V gene: TRBV19; J gene: TRBJ1-2; clone size: NA; D gene: TRBD1; CDR3 DNA: TGTGCCAGTACCACGACAGGGGATCTTAACTATGGCTACACCTTC; CDR3 protein: CASTTTGDLNYGYTF
V gene: TRBV4-1; J gene: TRBJ2-3; clone size: NA; D gene: TRBD1; CDR3 DNA: TGCGCCAGCAGCCAAACAGGGGTCAGCACAGATACGCAGTATTTT; CDR3 protein: CASSQTGVSTDTQYF
V gene: TRBV19; J gene: TRBJ1-1; clone size: NA; D gene: TRBD1; CDR3 DNA: TGTGCCAGTAGTTTAGACCGGGACAGCCTAAGTCGGGCTTTCTTT; CDR3 protein: CASSLDRDSLSRAFF
V gene: TRBV10-2; J gene: TRBJ2-2; clone size: NA; D gene: TRBD1; CDR3 DNA: TGCGCCAGCAGCTTGAACAGGGGGAACACCGGGGAGCTGTTTTTT; CDR3 protein: CASSLNRGNTGELFF
V gene: TRBV4-3; J gene: TRBJ2-3; clone size: NA; D gene: TRBD2; CDR3 DNA: TGCGCCAGCAGCCAAGATCTGATCGGGAGGAGCACAGATACGCAGTATTTT; CDR3 protein: CASSQDLIGRSTDTQYF
V gene: TRBV7-2; J gene: TRBJ2-7; clone size: NA; D gene: TRBD1; CDR3 DNA: TGTGCCAGCAGCTTGCAGGGGGTCGAGCAGTACTTC; CDR3 protein: CASSLQGVEQYF
V gene: TRBV2; J gene: TRBJ2-1; clone size: NA; D gene: NA; CDR3 DNA: TGTGCCAGCAGTGAGCGGTCGGATGAGCAGTTCTTC; CDR3 protein: CASSERSDEQFF
V gene: TRBV19; J gene: TRBJ2-2; clone size: NA; D gene: NA; CDR3 DNA: TGTGCCAGTAGACCACAGGGGAACACCGGGGAGCTGTTTTTT; CDR3 protein: CASRPQGNTGELFF
V gene: TRBV4-3; J gene: TRBJ1-2; clone size: few; D gene: NA; CDR3 DNA: TGCGCCAGCAGCCAAGATTACAGGGCCTATGGCTACACCTTC; CDR3 protein: CASSQDYRAYGYTF
V gene: TRBV27; J gene: TRBJ2-3; clone size: NA; D gene: TRBD2; CDR3 DNA: TGTGCCAGCAGTTTCGTGGGCCACCTAGCGGGAGGGAAAATAGACACAGATACGCAGTATTTT; CDR3 protein: CASSFVGHLAGGKIDTDTQYF
V gene: TRBV7-2; J gene: TRBJ2-5; clone size: NA; D gene: TRBD1; CDR3 DNA: TGTGCCAGCAGCTTCACGGGACAGGGGTCGACCCAGTACTTC; CDR3 protein: CASSFTGQGSTQYF
V gene: TRBV27; J gene: TRBJ2-5; clone size: few; D gene: NA; CDR3 DNA: TGTGCCAGCAGTTTATTGGGCAGCCGGTTTACGTACTTC; CDR3 protein: CASSLLGSRFTYF
V gene: TRBV4-1; J gene: TRBJ2-7; clone size: NA; D gene: TRBD1; CDR3 DNA: TGCGCCAGCAGCCTGTCCGGGACAGGGCGCGAGCAGTACTTC; CDR3 protein: CASSLSGTGREQYF
V gene: TRBV7-2; J gene: TRBJ2-3; clone size: NA; D gene: NA; CDR3 DNA: TGTGCCAGCAGCTTGGGGCTGTTTGGGCGAAACACAGATACGCAGTATTTT; CDR3 protein: CASSLGLFGRNTDTQYF
V gene: TRBV7-9; J gene: TRBJ2-7; clone size: NA; D gene: NA; CDR3 DNA: TGTGCCAGCAGCACGTCCATCCGGGGATACGAGCAGTACTTC; CDR3 protein: CASSTSIRGYEQYF
V gene: TRBV19; J gene: TRBJ1-1; clone size: NA; D gene: NA; CDR3 DNA: TGTGCCAGTAAGTACGGGAACACTGAAGCTTTCTTT; CDR3 protein: CASKYGNTEAFF
V gene: TRBV4-3; J gene: TRBJ2-1; clone size: few; D gene: TRBD2; CDR3 DNA: TGCGCCAGCAGCCAAGATGTACTAGCGGGAGGGGGCTCCTACAATGAGCAGTTCTTC; CDR3 protein: CASSQDVLAGGGSYNEQFF
V gene: TRBV14; J gene: TRBJ2-7; clone size: NA; D gene: TRBD2; CDR3 DNA: TGTGCCAGCAGCCCAGTCCGGGGGGCCTACGAGCAGTACTTC; CDR3 protein: CASSPVRGAYEQYF
V gene: TRBV5-8; J gene: TRBJ1-1; clone size: NA; D gene: TRBD1; CDR3 DNA: TGTGCCAGCAACCCGGGACAGCCGAACACTGAAGCTTTCTTT; CDR3 protein: CASNPGQPNTEAFF
V gene: TRBV2; J gene: TRBJ2-7; clone size: NA; D gene: TRBD2; CDR3 DNA: TGTGCCAGCAGTGAGGTGCCTAGCGGACCCCGGGAGCAGTACTTC; CDR3 protein: CASSEVPSGPREQYF
V gene: TRBV7-2; J gene: TRBJ2-2; clone size: once; D gene: TRBD2; CDR3 DNA: TGTGCCAGCAGCTTCTTTAGCGGGACGCGAGACACCGGGGAGCTGTTTTTT; CDR3 protein: CASSFFSGTRDTGELFF
V gene: TRBV19; J gene: TRBJ2-7; clone size: NA; D gene: NA; CDR3 DNA: TGTGCCAGTAGTATAGATGGTTACGGGTCCTACGAGCAGTACTTC; CDR3 protein: CASSIDGYGSYEQYF
V gene: TRBV29-1; J gene: TRBJ1-5; clone size: NA; D gene: NA; CDR3 DNA: TGCAGCGTGGGGGGGGCCCATAGCAATCAGCCCCAGCATTTT; CDR3 protein: CSVGGAHSNQPQHF
V gene: TRBV7-8; J gene: TRBJ1-2; clone size: few; D gene: TRBD1; CDR3 DNA: TGTGCCAGCAGTTCAGGGGGTGACTACAATTATGGCTACACCTTC; CDR3 protein: CASSSGGDYNYGYTF
V gene: TRBV5-1; J gene: TRBJ1-5; clone size: NA; D gene: NA; CDR3 DNA: TGCGCCAGCAGCTACACAGGCGATAGCAATCAGCCCCAGCATTTT; CDR3 protein: CASSYTGDSNQPQHF